Listed below are T cell receptor beta chains from one sample, sequenced in a study of PD-L1 blockade in urothelial cancer. Clones were read by immunoSEQ multiplex PCR, and TCRdb kept only the in-frame ones, dropping some. Among more than 45,000 clones listed, more than 65% were seen once. This specimen consisted of PBMCs, obtained around atezolizumab (anti-PD-L1) treatment. These receptors were obtained from a man aged 65-85 years with urothelial cancer. Both conserved end residues are part of each CDR3. D genes are given only for firm matches. Only some rows state a clone size, as once, few, many or a class for expanded clones.

d_gene: -; abundance: -; v_gene: TRBV5-6; j_gene: TRBJ1-4; CDR3aa: CASSEGLSNEKLFF; CDR3nt: TGTGCCAGCAGCGAGGGACTGAGTAATGAAAAACTGTTTTTT
d_gene: -; abundance: -; v_gene: TRBV5-1; j_gene: TRBJ2-5; CDR3aa: CASSLDSQEETQYF; CDR3nt: TGCGCCAGCAGCTTGGACAGCCAAGAAGAGACCCAGTACTTC
d_gene: TRBD1; abundance: -; v_gene: TRBV7-3; j_gene: TRBJ1-2; CDR3aa: CASSPTTGYGYTF; CDR3nt: TGTGCCAGCAGCCCGACGACAGGGTATGGCTACACCTTC
d_gene: -; abundance: -; v_gene: TRBV5-4; j_gene: TRBJ2-3; CDR3aa: CASSVGGDTDTQYF; CDR3nt: TGTGCCAGCAGCGTGGGAGGAGACACAGATACGCAGTATTTT
d_gene: -; abundance: -; v_gene: TRBV10-3; j_gene: TRBJ2-1; CDR3aa: CAISEFGGAYNEQFF; CDR3nt: TGTGCCATCAGTGAATTCGGAGGCGCCTACAATGAGCAGTTCTTC
d_gene: TRBD1; abundance: -; v_gene: TRBV4-1; j_gene: TRBJ1-4; CDR3aa: CASSQGQGNEKLFF; CDR3nt: TGCGCCAGCAGCCAAGGACAGGGTAATGAAAAACTGTTTTTT
d_gene: -; abundance: -; v_gene: TRBV6-4; j_gene: TRBJ2-5; CDR3aa: CASSDGRGETQYF; CDR3nt: TGTGCCAGCAGTGACGGGCGGGGAGAGACCCAGTACTTC
d_gene: -; abundance: -; v_gene: TRBV19; j_gene: TRBJ1-4; CDR3aa: CASSTTSGATNEKLFF; CDR3nt: TGTGCCAGTAGTACCACGTCGGGGGCAACTAATGAAAAACTGTTTTTT
d_gene: -; abundance: -; v_gene: TRBV28; j_gene: TRBJ1-2; CDR3aa: CASSPWGDGYTF; CDR3nt: TGTGCCAGCAGTCCATGGGGAGATGGCTACACCTTC
d_gene: -; abundance: -; v_gene: TRBV19; j_gene: TRBJ1-3; CDR3aa: CASSISFSPGNTIYF; CDR3nt: TGTGCCAGTAGTATTAGTTTCTCCCCTGGAAACACCATATATTTT
d_gene: -; abundance: -; v_gene: TRBV28; j_gene: TRBJ2-1; CDR3aa: CASSLLGGHEQFF; CDR3nt: TGTGCCAGCAGTTTATTGGGGGGACATGAGCAGTTCTTC
d_gene: -; abundance: -; v_gene: TRBV6-1; j_gene: TRBJ2-3; CDR3aa: CASSDMKPGFEGDTQYF; CDR3nt: TGTGCCAGCAGTGATATGAAGCCCGGCTTCGAGGGAGATACGCAGTATTTT
d_gene: -; abundance: -; v_gene: TRBV19; j_gene: TRBJ2-3; CDR3aa: CASSIGADTTDTQYF; CDR3nt: TGTGCCAGTAGTATAGGGGCGGACACCACAGATACGCAGTATTTT
d_gene: TRBD1; abundance: once; v_gene: TRBV30; j_gene: TRBJ2-1; CDR3aa: CAWKGDREYNEQFF; CDR3nt: TGTGCCTGGAAGGGGGACAGGGAATACAATGAGCAGTTCTTC
d_gene: -; abundance: -; v_gene: TRBV2; j_gene: TRBJ2-6; CDR3aa: CASRTGSGANVLTF; CDR3nt: TGTGCCAGCAGGACAGGCTCTGGGGCCAACGTCCTGACTTTC
d_gene: TRBD1; abundance: -; v_gene: TRBV6-6; j_gene: TRBJ1-2; CDR3aa: CASRTTGTGGNYGYTF; CDR3nt: TGTGCCAGCAGGACCACAGGGACAGGGGGAAACTATGGCTACACCTTC
d_gene: -; abundance: -; v_gene: TRBV5-4; j_gene: TRBJ1-2; CDR3aa: CASSSRERYGYTF; CDR3nt: TGTGCCAGCAGCTCGAGGGAACGGTATGGCTACACCTTC
d_gene: TRBD2; abundance: once; v_gene: TRBV9; j_gene: TRBJ2-6; CDR3aa: CASSVSEASGIAGANVLTF; CDR3nt: TGTGCCAGCAGCGTGTCCGAGGCTAGCGGGATAGCTGGGGCCAACGTCCTGACTTTC
d_gene: -; abundance: -; v_gene: TRBV11-2; j_gene: TRBJ2-5; CDR3aa: CASSLRLDTPYQETQYF; CDR3nt: TGTGCCAGCAGCCTTAGATTAGACACTCCGTACCAAGAGACCCAGTACTTC
d_gene: -; abundance: once; v_gene: TRBV10-1; j_gene: TRBJ2-1; CDR3aa: CATGVPYSYNEQFF; CDR3nt: TGCGCCACCGGGGTCCCGTACTCCTACAATGAGCAGTTCTTC
d_gene: -; abundance: -; v_gene: TRBV7-9; j_gene: TRBJ2-5; CDR3aa: CASSSRIGSGQETQYF; CDR3nt: TGTGCCAGCAGTTCTCGTATTGGGTCAGGGCAAGAGACCCAGTACTTC
d_gene: TRBD1; abundance: -; v_gene: TRBV19; j_gene: TRBJ1-2; CDR3aa: CASSNFRQGDYGYTF; CDR3nt: TGTGCCAGTAGTAATTTTAGACAGGGAGACTATGGCTACACCTTC
d_gene: -; abundance: -; v_gene: TRBV11-3; j_gene: TRBJ2-5; CDR3aa: CASSQRGWQETQYF; CDR3nt: TGTGCCAGCAGCCAAAGGGGGTGGCAAGAGACCCAGTACTTC
d_gene: -; abundance: -; v_gene: TRBV18; j_gene: TRBJ2-1; CDR3aa: CASSPRNGRFSYNEQFF; CDR3nt: TGTGCCAGCTCACCACGGAACGGGAGATTCTCCTACAATGAGCAGTTCTTC
d_gene: -; abundance: -; v_gene: TRBV9; j_gene: TRBJ1-5; CDR3aa: CASSEGTRNQPQHF; CDR3nt: TGTGCCAGCAGCGAGGGGACACGCAATCAGCCCCAGCATTTT
d_gene: TRBD1; abundance: -; v_gene: TRBV30; j_gene: TRBJ1-2; CDR3aa: CAWTEDRGHYGYTF; CDR3nt: TGTGCCTGGACCGAGGACAGGGGGCACTATGGCTACACCTTC
d_gene: -; abundance: -; v_gene: TRBV4-2; j_gene: TRBJ1-2; CDR3aa: CASSQVNPLANYGYTF; CDR3nt: TGTGCCAGCAGCCAAGTAAACCCTCTAGCTAACTATGGCTACACCTTC
d_gene: -; abundance: -; v_gene: TRBV5-1; j_gene: TRBJ2-7; CDR3aa: CASSLLGRTYEQYF; CDR3nt: TGCGCCAGCAGCTTGTTGGGCAGGACCTACGAGCAGTACTTC
d_gene: -; abundance: -; v_gene: TRBV18; j_gene: TRBJ2-5; CDR3aa: CASSPGFGGEETQYF; CDR3nt: TGTGCCAGCTCACCAGGGTTCGGAGGGGAAGAGACCCAGTACTTC
d_gene: -; abundance: -; v_gene: TRBV6-1; j_gene: TRBJ2-1; CDR3aa: CASSEASSYNEQFF; CDR3nt: TGTGCCAGCAGTGAAGCATCCAGCTACAATGAGCAGTTCTTC
d_gene: TRBD2; abundance: -; v_gene: TRBV5-1; j_gene: TRBJ2-7; CDR3aa: CASSPERTRSSYEQYF; CDR3nt: TGCGCCAGCAGCCCGGAACGGACTAGGAGCTCCTACGAGCAGTACTTC
d_gene: -; abundance: once; v_gene: TRBV18; j_gene: TRBJ2-7; CDR3aa: CASSPQGVEQYF; CDR3nt: TGTGCCAGCTCACCACAGGGGGTCGAGCAGTACTTC
d_gene: TRBD1; abundance: -; v_gene: TRBV18; j_gene: TRBJ1-1; CDR3aa: CASYSQGAGTEAFF; CDR3nt: TGTGCCAGCTACTCACAGGGGGCGGGCACTGAAGCTTTCTTT
d_gene: -; abundance: -; v_gene: TRBV21-1; j_gene: TRBJ2-3; CDR3aa: CASSKVHGHQNENTQYF; CDR3nt: TGTGCCAGCAGCAAAGTACACGGACACCAGAACGAAAATACGCAGTATTTT
d_gene: TRBD2; abundance: -; v_gene: TRBV4-2; j_gene: TRBJ2-7; CDR3aa: CASSGLAGYEQYF; CDR3nt: TGTGCCAGCAGCGGACTAGCGGGGTACGAGCAGTACTTC